Ten or more counts support the clone carrying this T cell receptor (beta chain). Its antigen is as yet unknown. In germline, CDR1 is SNHLY, CDR2 FYNNEI. V gave up 2 bases and J gave up 4 bases; unmatched junction bases: 5. This CDR3 has 15 residues. These data come from a study of T cells in Graves' hyperthyroidism and ophthalmopathy. The source material, RNA transcripts, was used to amplify TCR beta CDR3 regions. HTBI primers drove first-round RT-PCR of the TCR CDR3. MiXCR was run by TCRdb on the multiplex PCR reads, yielding one entry per CDR3 protein. This sample has 500,000 to 750,000 distinct CDR3 sequences; just over 45% occur once, and the top ten carry roughly 8.2%. Study-wide results and caveats: Within blood appeared most thyroid clonotypes that had expanded above 0.001. Ophthalmopathy got predicted by the model a median approximately six months before its onset.

The hyperthyroidism patients had all been newly diagnosed, and their disease duration was under 2 months. Their ages ranged from 18 to 65 years. The source of this sequence is a young woman with Graves' hyperthyroidism. The chain carries TRBV2 and TRBJ1-2, with 9 bases lining up with TRBD1. The specimen was peripheral blood or thyroid tissue (not recorded which). The DNA of the CDR3 is TGTGCCAGCAGTGAAACGGGACAGGGTGGCTATGGCTACACCTTC. Translating it yields CASSETGQGGYGYTF.